These 3 T cell receptor beta chains were all obtained from the same sample, sequenced in a study of breast tumors, draining lymph nodes, adjacent tissues. TCRdb reprocessed the multiplex PCR reads via MiXCR and lists one record per CDR3 protein. The repertoire consists of under 250,000 distinct CDR3 sequences, with approximately 31% occurring once and the leading ten covering 1.1% to 1.5%. Samples came from axillary lymph nodes draining the breast cancer. Source material: axillary lymph node tissue. Every receptor here comes from a female donor with breast cancer. Some clones in this sample may be carry-over from other donors' samples.

This clonotype occurred a few times. The V call is TRBV20-1, the J call TRBJ1-1; D might be TRBD1 (6 bases). The CDR3 sequence is 13 residues long. CDR1 is DFQATT and CDR2 is SNEGSKA in the germline V gene (reference sequence). CDR3 nucleotides: TGCGGACTTCTCCATCAGGGGCACACTGAAGCTTTCTTT. As protein: CGLLHQGHTEAFF.

This clonotype was counted only a few times. Mismatch with germline at one junction end may stem from a read error. The chain recombines TRBV6-5 with TRBJ2-3, with a tentative D call TRBD2 (6 bases). This CDR3 spans 16 amino acids. From germline, CDR1 is MNHEY and CDR2 SVGAGI. CDR3 DNA sequence: TGTGCCAGCAGTCACTCACGCGGGACTAGCACAGATACGCAGTATTTT. Its protein is CASSHSRGTSTDTQYF.

This clonotype has just one count. Sequence at one end of the junction differs from germline and may be a read error. This rearrangement joins TRBV27 to TRBJ2-5; D gene unclear. Germline CDR1 and CDR2: MNHEY and SMNVEV (reference sequence). This CDR3 is 11 amino acids long. The DNA of the CDR3 is TGTGCCAGCAGTTCCCAAGGGACCCAGTACTTC. It is translated as CASSSQGTQYF.